This TCR beta chain emerged from a study of blood T cell repertoires in COVID-19. Study details: Italy, Spain and the United States were the sources of the convalescent and acute COVID-19 samples. Nucleic acid was either cDNA or gDNA, and it came from T cells, B-cell-depleted T cells, or PBMCs.

The trim removed 4 bases at V and 4 bases at J, leaving 5 bases unmatched. Germline CDR1 SNHLY, CDR2 FYNNEI. This CDR3 contains 14 residues. Under the authors' procedure: Estimation of nucleated cell counts was performed using reference gene primer amplification. Repertoires were generated with immunoSEQ multiplex PCR, while TCRdb's copy carries only in-frame clones and drops some. That table gives V, J and clone size, and the DNA gave D and trimming. The sample lists fewer than 200,000 clones; roughly 78% were seen once. This receptor was identified in a man aged 65 to 85 with active or convalescent COVID-19. The genes are TRBV2 and TRBJ1-1, with 8 bases lining up with TRBD1. The sequenced sample was peripheral blood. CDR3 DNA: TGTGCCAGCAGTGTACAGGGGGGGAGCACTGAAGCTTTCTTT. It yields the protein CASSVQGGSTEAFF.